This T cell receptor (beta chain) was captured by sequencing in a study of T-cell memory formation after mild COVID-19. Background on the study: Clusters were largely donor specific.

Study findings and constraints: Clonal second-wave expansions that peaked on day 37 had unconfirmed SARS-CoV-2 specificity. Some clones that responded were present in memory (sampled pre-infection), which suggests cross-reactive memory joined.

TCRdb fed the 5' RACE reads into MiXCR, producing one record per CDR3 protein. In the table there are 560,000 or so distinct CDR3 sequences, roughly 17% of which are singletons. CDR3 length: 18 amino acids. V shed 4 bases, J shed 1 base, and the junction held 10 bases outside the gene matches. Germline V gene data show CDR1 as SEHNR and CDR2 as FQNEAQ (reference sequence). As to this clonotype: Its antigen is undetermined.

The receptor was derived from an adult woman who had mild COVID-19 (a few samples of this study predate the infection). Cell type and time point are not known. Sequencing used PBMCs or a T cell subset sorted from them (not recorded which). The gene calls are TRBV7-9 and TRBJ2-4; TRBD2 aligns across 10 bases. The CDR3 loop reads CASSSTSSGSGAKNIQYF. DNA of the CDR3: TGTGCCAGCAGCTCGACTTCTAGCGGGAGTGGCGCCAAAAACATTCAGTACTTC.